The next 9 T cell receptor beta chains were all read from a single sample in a study of T-cell memory formation after mild COVID-19. One entry per CDR3 protein results from TCRdb running MiXCR on the 5' RACE reads. Of more than 400,000 distinct CDR3 sequences in the sample, over 15% were seen once. The sequencing input was PBMCs or a T cell subset sorted from them (not recorded which). The receptors were gathered from an adult woman who had mild COVID-19 (a few samples of this study predate the infection). Cell type and time point are not known.

V and J are TRBV12-3 or TRBV12-4 and TRBJ2-5; weak D call: TRBD2 (5 bases). CDR3 length: 14 amino acids. Deletions cut 3 bases from V and 2 bases from J, with 10 bases between. CDR3 protein: CASSLVTKQETQYF. Here the CDR3 DNA reads TGTGCCAGCAGTTTGGTGACTAAACAAGAGACCCAGTACTTC.

The sample holds a few counts of this clonotype. The chain joins TRBV12-3 or TRBV12-4 to TRBJ1-1, with D tentatively TRBD1 (6 bases). With 2 bases removed from V and 1 base from J, the gap between germline ends came to 14 bases. The CDR3 has 16 residues. In DNA form, the CDR3 reads TGTGCCAGCAGTTTACGAGGGGGAACGACGAACACTGAAGCTTTCTTT. Its protein is CASSLRGGTTNTEAFF.

This clonotype was seen a handful of times. Its ends do not fully match the called genes, so a read error is possible. The chain links TRBV7-9 to TRBJ1-4, with a weak D call TRBD1 (6 bases). Looked up from germline, CDR1 is SEHNR and CDR2 is FQNEAQ (reference sequence). The CDR3 has 12 amino acids. The CDR3 loop is CASSLGGQRPVF. In DNA, the CDR3 is TGTGCCAGCAGCTTAGGGGGGCAGCGACCTGTTTTT.

This sequence joins TRBV30 and TRBJ2-7; the D gene is possibly TRBD1 (6 bases). This CDR3 region has 13 residues. Germline CDR1 is GTSNPN and CDR2 is SVGIG (reference sequence). With 2 bases removed from V and 5 bases from J, the gap between germline ends came to 13 bases. The CDR3 loop is CAWSQGFGDEQYF. The CDR3 bases are TGTGCCTGGAGTCAGGGGTTCGGGGACGAGCAGTACTTC.

In this sample, this clonotype turned up many times. This chain joins TRBV7-9 and TRBJ1-1; D is ambiguous. The V and J ends lost 2 bases and 0 bases respectively, with 10 bases between them. CDR1 and CDR2 from the germline V gene are SEHNR and FQNEAQ (reference sequence). The CDR3 is made up of 15 amino acids. The CDR3 DNA follows: TGTGCCAGCAGCTTAAGGCGGGGTTTGAACACTGAAGCTTTCTTT. Its translation is CASSLRRGLNTEAFF.

This clonotype was counted only a few times. The gene calls are TRBV24-1 and TRBJ2-3, with a possible D match to TRBD2 (5 bases). The CDR3 loop spans 15 amino acids. The ends were cut back, 0 bases at V and 6 bases at J, with 12 bases in the middle. CDR1 is KGHDR and CDR2 is SFDVKD in the germline V gene. CDR3 sequence reads: CATSDLNGVEDTQYF. The CDR3 DNA sequence: TGTGCCACCAGTGATTTGAACGGGGTAGAGGATACGCAGTATTTT.

This clonotype was counted between two and nine times. The V and J genes are TRBV12-3 or TRBV12-4 and TRBJ2-3; no clear D. Trimming took 6 bases from V and 2 from J, leaving 21 bases between them. The CDR3 length is 17 residues. The CDR3 protein is CASSLSFRILDTDTQYF. The CDR3 region has the DNA TGTGCCAGCAGCCTATCTTTTAGAATACTTGACACAGATACGCAGTATTTT.

V and J are TRBV7-9 and TRBJ2-7; D is possibly TRBD2 (5 bases). The CDR3 is made up of 13 amino acids. Germline-derived CDR1 and CDR2 are SEHNR and FQNEAQ (reference sequence). Trimming pared 4 bases from V and 4 bases from J, leaving 11 bases between. CDR3 region: CASSSADGYEQYF. CDR3 nucleotides: TGTGCCAGCAGCTCAGCGGACGGGTACGAGCAGTACTTC.

The V gene is TRBV5-1, the J gene TRBJ2-1; D is perhaps TRBD2 (6 bases). V dropped 3 bases and J dropped 1 base, with 11 bases sitting between them. The germline V gene has CDR1 SGHRS and CDR2 YFSETQ. The CDR3 runs 15 residues. The DNA of the CDR3 is TGCGCCAGCAGCTCCGGGACTCCGTCCTACAATGAGCAGTTCTTC. Its protein product is CASSSGTPSYNEQFF. Full variable domain (missing parts from reference TRBV5-1 and TRBJ2-1): KAGVTQTPRYLIKTRGQQVTLSCSPISGHRSVSWYQQTPGQGLQFLFEYFSETQRNKGNFPGRFSGRQFSNSRSEMNVSTLELGDSALYLCASSSGTPSYNEQFFGPGTRLTVL.